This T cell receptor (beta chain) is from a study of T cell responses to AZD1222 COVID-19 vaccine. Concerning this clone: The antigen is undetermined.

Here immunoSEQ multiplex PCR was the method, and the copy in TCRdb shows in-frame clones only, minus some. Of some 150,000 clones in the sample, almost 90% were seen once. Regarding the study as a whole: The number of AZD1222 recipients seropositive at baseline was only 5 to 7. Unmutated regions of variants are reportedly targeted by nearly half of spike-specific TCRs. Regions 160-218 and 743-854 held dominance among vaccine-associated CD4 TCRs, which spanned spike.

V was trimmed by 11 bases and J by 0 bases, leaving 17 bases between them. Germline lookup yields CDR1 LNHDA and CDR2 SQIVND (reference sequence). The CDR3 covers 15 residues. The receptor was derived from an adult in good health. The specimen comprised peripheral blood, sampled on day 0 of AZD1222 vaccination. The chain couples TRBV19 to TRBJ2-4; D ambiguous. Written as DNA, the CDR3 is TGTGCCTCAGAATATACGGGCCTAGCCAAAAACATTCAGTACTTC. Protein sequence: CASEYTGLAKNIQYF.